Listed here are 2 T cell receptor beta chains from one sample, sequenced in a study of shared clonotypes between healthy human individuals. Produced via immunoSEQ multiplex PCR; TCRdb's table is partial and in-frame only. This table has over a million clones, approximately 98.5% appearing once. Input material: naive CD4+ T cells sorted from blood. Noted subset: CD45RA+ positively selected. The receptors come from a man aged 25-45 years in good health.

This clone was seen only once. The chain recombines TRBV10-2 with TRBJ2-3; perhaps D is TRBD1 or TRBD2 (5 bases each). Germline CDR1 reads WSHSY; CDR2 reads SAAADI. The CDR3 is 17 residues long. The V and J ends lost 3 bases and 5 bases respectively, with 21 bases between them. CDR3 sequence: CASSEIRVLRGEDTQYF. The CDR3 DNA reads TGCGCCAGCAGTGAAATCCGGGTTTTGAGGGGTGAAGATACGCAGTATTTT.

Here the CDR3 reads CASSAVLSYNEQFF. In DNA, the CDR3 is TGCGCCAGCAGTGCTGTTTTGTCCTACAATGAGCAGTTCTTC. The chain carries TRBV5-1 and TRBJ2-1; unclear D gene. Germline V gives CDR1 SGHRS, CDR2 YFSETQ. The CDR3 runs 14 residues. The germline V and J ends were trimmed by 5 bases and 1 base, with 10 bases remaining between them.